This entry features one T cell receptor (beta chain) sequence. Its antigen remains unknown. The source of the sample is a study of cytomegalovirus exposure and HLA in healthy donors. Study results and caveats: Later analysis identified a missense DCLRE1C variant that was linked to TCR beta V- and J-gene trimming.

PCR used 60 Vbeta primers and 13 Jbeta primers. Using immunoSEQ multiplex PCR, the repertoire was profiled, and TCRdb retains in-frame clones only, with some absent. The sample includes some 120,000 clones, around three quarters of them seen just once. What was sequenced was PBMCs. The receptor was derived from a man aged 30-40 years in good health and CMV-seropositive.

This chain's CDR3 is CASSSTGRNYGYTF. CDR3 DNA sequence: TGTGCCAGCAGCTCCACAGGGCGGAACTATGGCTACACCTTC. The V call is TRBV5-6, the J call TRBJ1-2; D is possibly TRBD1 (6 bases). V was pared by 3 bases and J by 2 bases, with 11 bases between. The CDR3 is 14 residues long. In germline, CDR1 is SGHDT, CDR2 YYEEEE.